The 7 T cell receptor beta chains listed next were all sequenced from one sample in a study of shared clonotypes between healthy human individuals. Method: immunoSEQ multiplex PCR; TCRdb's copy keeps in-frame clones and lacks some. This table holds fewer than 650,000 clones, around 81% found once. Sequenced input: PBMCs. Every receptor here comes from a woman in her thirties or forties in good health. Some clones in this sample may be carry-over from other donors' samples.

The chain joins TRBV19 to TRBJ2-1; 12 nucleotides match TRBD1. The germline gives CDR1 LNHDA, CDR2 SQIVND (reference sequence). With V trimmed by 4 bases and J by 9 bases, 13 bases remained unmatched. There are 17 residues in the CDR3. The CDR3 nucleotides are TGTGCCAGTAGTACGAACCGGGACAGGGGGCCGAAGGGTGAGCAGTTCTTC. This sequence encodes CASSTNRDRGPKGEQFF.

The V call is TRBV6-5, the J call TRBJ1-3; D call uncertain. The CDR3 loop spans 16 amino acids. V lost 0 bases and J 0 bases, leaving 9 bases between the germline ends. Per germline, CDR1 MNHEY and CDR2 SVGAGI. The CDR3 region has the DNA TGTGCCAGCAGTTACTCGACCACAGCCTCTGGAAACACCATATATTTT. It codes for CASSYSTTASGNTIYF.

The chain links TRBV6-1 to TRBJ2-1; perhaps D is TRBD1 or TRBD2 (5 bases each). Germline CDR1 is MNHNS and CDR2 is SASEGT. The CDR3 has 15 residues. The ends were cut back, 2 bases at V and 1 base at J, with 9 bases in the middle. CDR3 amino acids: CASSEQGPSYNEQFF. The CDR3 DNA reads TGTGCCAGCAGTGAACAGGGACCTTCCTACAATGAGCAGTTCTTC.

The rearrangement joins TRBV19 to TRBJ2-5, with 8 bases aligning to TRBD2. The J call may be incorrect, as the DNA end agrees better with TRBJ2-7. This CDR3 region has 14 residues. CDR1 is LNHDA and CDR2 is SQIVND in the germline V gene (reference sequence). The CDR3 nucleotides are TGTGCCAGTACGGTGGATAGCGGGACCTACGAGCAGTACTTC. Amino acids: CASTVDSGTYEQYF.

This clone was found once. This sequence joins TRBV9 and TRBJ2-1; 9 bases are shared with TRBD2. J gave up 2 bases and V 4 bases, and 7 bases lay outside the gene matches. This CDR3 has 16 amino acids. Germline values: CDR1 SGDLS, CDR2 YYNGEE. This CDR3 is CASSTKLAGAYNEQFF. The CDR3 DNA reads TGTGCCAGCAGCACCAAACTAGCGGGTGCCTACAATGAGCAGTTCTTC.

V is TRBV18 and J is TRBJ2-1; D is perhaps TRBD1 or TRBD2 (5 bases each). Germline V gene sequence: CDR1 KGHSH, CDR2 LQKENI. V dropped 5 bases and J dropped 8 bases, with 10 bases sitting between them. This CDR3 has 12 amino acids. The CDR3 spells CASSGGLDEQFF. The CDR3 DNA reads TGTGCCAGCTCAGGGGGTTTGGATGAGCAGTTCTTC.

The chain carries TRBV29-1 and TRBJ2-3; a weak D match, TRBD2 (6 bases). The CDR3 has 15 residues. Trimming removed 6 bases from V and 1 base from J, with 17 bases in between. The germline V gene has CDR1 SQVTM and CDR2 ANQGSEA. The CDR3 DNA reads as TGCAGCGTCCTTAACTCCGGGAGTCGCACAGATACGCAGTATTTT. This translates into CSVLNSGSRTDTQYF.